Below, 5 T cell receptor beta chains from the same sample are listed, as sequenced in a study of blood T cell repertoires in COVID-19. Produced via immunoSEQ multiplex PCR; TCRdb's table is partial and in-frame only. The repertoire holds 250,000 or so clones, with 86% as singletons. Specimen: peripheral blood. These receptors originate from a woman in her 30s with active or convalescent COVID-19.

The chain links TRBV6-2 or TRBV6-3 to TRBJ2-1, with a tentative D call TRBD1 (6 bases). The germline CDR1 and CDR2 sequences are MNHEY and SVGEGT. V lost 5 bases and J 11 bases, leaving 16 bases between the germline ends. There are 13 residues in the CDR3. CDR3 sequence: CASSGAGVGKQFF. In DNA form, the CDR3 reads TGTGCCAGCAGTGGGGCAGGGGTCGGTAAGCAGTTCTTC.

This chain connects TRBV19 to TRBJ2-3; D is perhaps TRBD1 (5 bases). CDR1 and CDR2 from the germline V gene are LNHDA and SQIVND (reference sequence). CDR3 length: 15 residues. V was pared by 2 bases and J by 8 bases, with 17 bases between. CDR3 nucleotide sequence: TGTGCCAGTAGTATATCCCCCCCCCTGCAGGGTACGCAGTATTTT. This sequence encodes CASSISPPLQGTQYF. Full variable domain (remainder filled in from reference TRBV19 and TRBJ2-3): DGGITQSPKYLFRKEGQNVTLSCEQNLNHDAMYWYRQDPGQGLRLIYYSQIVNDFQKGDIAEGYSVSREKKESFPLTVTSAQKNPTAFYLCASSISPPLQGTQYFGPGTRLTVL.

CDR3 in amino acids: CASSLVTGGKETQYF. The CDR3 bases are TGTGCCAGCAGCTTAGTGACGGGGGGCAAAGAGACCCAGTACTTC. The V and J genes are TRBV7-2 and TRBJ2-5, with D perhaps matching TRBD2 (7 bases). The CDR3 runs 15 residues. Germline CDR1 reads SGHTA; CDR2 reads FQGNSA. Trimming cost V 1 base and J 3 bases, with 12 bases left between them.

V gene TRBV6-5 combines with J gene TRBJ1-6; 9 bases agree with TRBD1. CDR1 is MNHEY and CDR2 is SVGAGI in the germline V gene. V dropped 6 bases and J dropped 12; count of bases not matched to a gene: 12. The CDR3 is 15 residues long. The CDR3: CASREIRDRELPLHF. The CDR3 nucleotides are TGTGCCAGCAGGGAGATCCGGGACAGGGAGTTACCCCTCCACTTT.

The V gene is TRBV3-1 (or the pseudogene TRBV3-2), the J gene TRBJ2-2; no firm D call. Trimming stripped 7 bases from V and 4 bases from J, with 4 bases between. Per germline, CDR1 LGHDT and CDR2 YNNKEL (reference sequence). The CDR3 covers 11 residues. In nucleotides, the CDR3 is TGTGCCAGCACCTCCACCGGGGAGCTGTTTTTT. This sequence encodes CASTSTGELFF.